This record looks at one T cell receptor beta chain sequence and its context. The antigen is unknown. The junction departs from germline at one end; a sequencing error may be responsible. The identical CDR3 is also encoded by other nucleotide sequences in the sample. The record originates from a study of cytomegalovirus exposure and HLA in healthy donors. Study observations and caveats: In a later analysis, most CMV-associated TCR beta chains appeared HLA-restricted. According to the study, 180 or so TCR beta chains were cytomegalovirus-associated. Sequencing likely generated an artifact that appeared as a cluster of highly shared sequence variants.

CDR1 is SQVTM and CDR2 is ANQGSEA in the germline V gene. The CDR3 totals 14 residues. The PCR had 60 Vbeta and 13 Jbeta primers. This table comes from immunoSEQ multiplex PCR, and its TCRdb copy is limited to in-frame clones, with some not included. The data contain about 70,000 clones, roughly 74% of them singletons. The chain employs TRBV29-1 and TRBJ2-1; 7 bases are shared with TRBD2. This clonotype was obtained from a woman aged 60 to 75 in good health and CMV-seropositive. Sequencing input: PBMCs. The CDR3: CSVEGVRGVNEQFF. The CDR3 nucleotides read TGTAGCGTTGAAGGGGTTCGGGGGGTCAATGAGCAGTTCTTC.